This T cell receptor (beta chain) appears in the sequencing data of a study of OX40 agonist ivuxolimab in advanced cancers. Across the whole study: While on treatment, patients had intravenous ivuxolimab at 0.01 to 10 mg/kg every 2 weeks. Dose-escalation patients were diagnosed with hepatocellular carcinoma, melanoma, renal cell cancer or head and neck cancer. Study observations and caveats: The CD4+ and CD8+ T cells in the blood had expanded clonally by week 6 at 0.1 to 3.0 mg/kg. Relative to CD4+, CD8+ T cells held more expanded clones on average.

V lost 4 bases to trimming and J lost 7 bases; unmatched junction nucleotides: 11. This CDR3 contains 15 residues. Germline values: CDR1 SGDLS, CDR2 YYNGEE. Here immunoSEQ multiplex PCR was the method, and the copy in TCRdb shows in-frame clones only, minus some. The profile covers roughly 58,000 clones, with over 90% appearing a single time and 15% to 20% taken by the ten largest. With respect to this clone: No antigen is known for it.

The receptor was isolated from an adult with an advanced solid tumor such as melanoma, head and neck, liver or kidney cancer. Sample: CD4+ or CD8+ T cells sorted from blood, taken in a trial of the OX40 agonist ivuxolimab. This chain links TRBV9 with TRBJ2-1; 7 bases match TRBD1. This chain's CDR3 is CASSPWTGDRNEQFF. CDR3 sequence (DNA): TGTGCCAGCAGCCCTTGGACAGGAGATAGGAATGAGCAGTTCTTC.